This is a list of T cell receptor beta chains from one sample in a study of blood T cell repertoires in COVID-19. Clones were read by immunoSEQ multiplex PCR, and TCRdb kept only the in-frame ones, dropping some. The sample has around 300,000 clones, 83% seen once; the top ten hold approximately 10%. Input material: peripheral blood. The receptor set was obtained from a woman between 45 and 65 years old who had recovered from COVID-19. CDR3s include the opening cysteine and the closing phenylalanine or tryptophan. The order of the fields is V gene, CDR3 protein.

v_gene: TRBV4-1
CDR3aa: CASSQVSLGLQPYEQYF

v_gene: TRBV30
CDR3aa: CAWGWTAGGYTF

v_gene: TRBV19
CDR3aa: CASSIGATGANVLTF

v_gene: TRBV7-6
CDR3aa: CASSDGTGDNQPQHF

v_gene: TRBV4-3
CDR3aa: CASSQDRGGPYEQYF

v_gene: TRBV5-1
CDR3aa: CASSLDRDDTEAFF

v_gene: TRBV7-8
CDR3aa: CASSPRRNEQFF

v_gene: TRBV9
CDR3aa: CASSVEPRTALNGYTF

v_gene: TRBV29-1
CDR3aa: CSVGQGTEAFF

v_gene: TRBV28
CDR3aa: CASSSSGQGARGYTF